This T cell receptor beta chain comes out of a study of T-cell reconstitution after alpha-beta-depleted transplantation in children. Study results and limitations: Surviving recipient T cells and thymic progenitors accounted for the high day-60 TCRbeta diversity observed in some patients.

About this clonotype: Its specificity is unknown.

Germline values: CDR1 LGHDT, CDR2 YNNKEL (reference sequence). CDR3 length equals 17 residues. V was clipped by 1 base and J by 2 bases; unmatched bases: 5. Preparation of the TCRbeta library used unique molecular identifiers. TCRdb independently ran MiXCR on the PCR reads; one entry per CDR3 protein. Of around 450,000 distinct CDR3 sequences listed, 16% are singletons. This clonotype originated in a boy under two years old who had a stem cell transplant for Wiskott-Aldrich syndrome, so the T cells may come from the graft donor. The sequencing here drew on PBMCs, mostly from graft donor cells, taken 360 days after TCRalphabeta/CD19-depleted stem cell transplant. V and J are TRBV3-1 and TRBJ2-1, with 10 bases that match TRBD2. CDR3 nucleotide sequence: TGTGCCAGCAGCCAAGCCATACTAGCGGGGACCTACAATGAGCAGTTCTTC. Translation gives CASSQAILAGTYNEQFF.